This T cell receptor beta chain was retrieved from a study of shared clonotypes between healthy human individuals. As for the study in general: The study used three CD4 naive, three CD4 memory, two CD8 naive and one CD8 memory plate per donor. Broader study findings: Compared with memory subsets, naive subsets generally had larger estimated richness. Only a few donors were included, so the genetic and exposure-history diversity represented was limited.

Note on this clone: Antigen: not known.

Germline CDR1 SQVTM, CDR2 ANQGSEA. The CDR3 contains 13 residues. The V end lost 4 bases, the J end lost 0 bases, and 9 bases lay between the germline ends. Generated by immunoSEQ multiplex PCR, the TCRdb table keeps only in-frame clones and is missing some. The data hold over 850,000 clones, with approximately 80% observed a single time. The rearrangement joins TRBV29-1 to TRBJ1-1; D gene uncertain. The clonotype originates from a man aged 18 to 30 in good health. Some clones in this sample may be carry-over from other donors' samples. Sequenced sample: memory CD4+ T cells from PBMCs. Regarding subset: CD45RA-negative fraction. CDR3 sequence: CSVGLRLNTEAFF. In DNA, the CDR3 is TGCAGCGTTGGATTGCGCCTGAACACTGAAGCTTTCTTT.